This entry is about one TCR beta chain. No antigen is known for it. CDR1 MDHEN and CDR2 SYDVKM come from the germline V gene. J lost 3 bases, V lost 7 bases, and 11 bases had no gene match. The CDR3 length is 15 residues. The sample belongs to a study of blood T cells in healthy people across ages. The study, taken as a whole, reports: Long-lived donors carried more naive CD4+ cells and greater diversity than aged donors.

The second PCR ran 7 to 11 cycles with a sample-barcoded 5' primer and J-beta primers. Each single sample gave us at least 2.5 million CDR3-containing paired-end reads. TCRdb used MiXCR to reprocess the 5' RACE reads, holding one entry per CDR3 protein. The sample has about 1.5 million distinct CDR3 sequences, 42% seen once; the top ten hold under 5%. RNA extraction gave at least 5 micrograms of total RNA per sample. The TCR comes from a woman under 30 in good health. The V and J genes are TRBV28 and TRBJ2-7; 8 positions match TRBD1. Sequenced input: blood. CDR3 coding DNA: TGTGCCAGCAACCTCCCGGGACAGGCCCTCTACGAGCAGTACTTC. Translated: CASNLPGQALYEQYF.